The 25 T cell receptor beta chains in this list originate from one sample, sequenced in a study of T cell responses to AZD1222 COVID-19 vaccine. Clones were sequenced by immunoSEQ multiplex PCR, and TCRdb holds only the in-frame ones, with some missing. The repertoire holds some 180,000 clones, 80% to 95% seen once, with 1.6% in the top ten. The material sequenced was peripheral blood, taken on day 0 of AZD1222 vaccination. These receptors were collected from an adult in good health.

The rearrangement links TRBV28 to TRBJ1-6, with TRBD1 matching over 8 bases. Per germline, CDR1 MDHEN and CDR2 SYDVKM. The trim removed 5 bases at V and 9 bases at J, leaving 9 bases unmatched. The CDR3 consists of 15 residues. CDR3 region: CASSLGAGGSSPLHF. As DNA, the CDR3 is TGTGCCAGCAGTCTCGGGGCAGGGGGCAGTTCACCCCTCCACTTT.

The chain has TRBV2 and TRBJ2-1, with 8 bases aligning to TRBD2. The germline CDR1 and CDR2 sequences are SNHLY and FYNNEI. V trimming: 1 base; J trimming: 7 bases; junction bases outside the gene matches: 6. The CDR3 runs to 15 residues. In DNA form, the CDR3 reads TGTGCCAGCAGTGAAGACGGGGGGGCTTTGAATGAGCAGTTCTTC. Its protein product is CASSEDGGALNEQFF.

The V and J genes are TRBV27 and TRBJ2-7, with 8 bases that match TRBD1. Germline V lookup: CDR1 MNHEY, CDR2 SMNVEV (reference sequence). V was pared by 4 bases and J by 4 bases, with 6 bases of the junction left unmatched. CDR3 length equals 14 residues. CDR3 coding DNA: TGTGCCAGCAGTTCCGACAGGGGCGGTTACGAGCAGTACTTC. Translated: CASSSDRGGYEQYF.

This chain joins TRBV5-4 and TRBJ1-2; 10 bases are a match to TRBD1. CDR1 and CDR2 (germline): SGHNT, YYREEE (reference sequence). V shed 6 bases and J 6 bases; nucleotides not matched to a gene: 8. This CDR3 is built from 14 residues. The DNA for the CDR3 is TGTGCCAGCAACCGGGACAGGGGAAGAGATGGCTACACCTTC. Its translation: CASNRDRGRDGYTF.

The chain uses TRBV6-5 and TRBJ1-2; TRBD1 is a possible D gene (6 bases). The germline V gene encodes CDR1 MNHEY and CDR2 SVGAGI. The CDR3 extends over 13 amino acids. Trimming stripped 6 bases from V and 4 bases from J, with 12 bases between. The CDR3 DNA reads as TGTGCCAGCAGCTCGGACAGACGCTATGGCTACACCTTC. As protein: CASSSDRRYGYTF.

The V and J genes are TRBV2 and TRBJ2-2; D gene uncertain. V was trimmed by 8 bases and J by 0 bases, leaving 19 bases between them. Germline CDR1 SNHLY, CDR2 FYNNEI. The CDR3 runs to 17 residues. CDR3 coding DNA: TGTGCCAGCCCAGGTATCTCCGAAAGACCGAACACCGGGGAGCTGTTTTTT. Translated: CASPGISERPNTGELFF.

V is TRBV18 and J is TRBJ2-3, with a weak D call TRBD2 (6 bases). Per germline, CDR1 KGHSH and CDR2 LQKENI. This CDR3 has 16 residues. V was clipped by 3 bases and J by 0 bases, with 13 bases between them. CDR3 in DNA: TGTGCCAGCTCACCGGTTCTAGCGACTAGCACAGATACGCAGTATTTT. As protein: CASSPVLATSTDTQYF.

V usage is TRBV6-2 or TRBV6-3 and J usage is TRBJ1-1; no firm D call. The ends were cut back, 2 bases at V and 1 base at J, with 8 bases in the middle. The CDR3 loop spans 14 amino acids. Germline CDR1 and CDR2: MNHEY and SVGEGT. The CDR3 sequence: CASSYAVSNTEAFF. In DNA, the CDR3 is TGTGCCAGCAGTTACGCTGTGTCGAACACTGAAGCTTTCTTT.

The gene calls are TRBV14 and TRBJ2-2; D not resolved. Germline V gene sequence: CDR1 SGHDN, CDR2 FVKESK. V lost 4 bases, J lost 5 bases, and 11 bases lay in between. This CDR3 region has 14 residues. CDR3 in DNA: TGTGCCAGCAGCCTCGTGGATCGGACCGGGGAGCTGTTTTTT. It specifies CASSLVDRTGELFF.

Concerning this clone: Other DNA sequences in this specimen translate into the identical CDR3. The rearrangement joins TRBV5-1 to TRBJ1-3; possible D gene TRBD1, 6 bases. This CDR3 is 15 amino acids long. Per germline, CDR1 SGHRS and CDR2 YFSETQ. V lost 0 bases, J lost 0 bases, and 7 bases lay in between. The CDR3 loop reads CASSLEGGSGNTIYF. The CDR3 coding sequence is TGCGCCAGCAGCTTGGAAGGGGGCTCTGGAAACACCATATATTTT.

The chain has TRBV9 and TRBJ1-2; tentatively, D is TRBD1 (5 bases). Between the trimmed V and J ends, which lost 4 bases and 5 bases, there was a span of 15 bases. There are 14 residues in the CDR3. Germline CDR1 reads SGDLS; CDR2 reads YYNGEE. The CDR3 spells CASSPQALLYGYTF. CDR3 DNA: TGTGCCAGCAGCCCACAGGCCCTTCTTTATGGCTACACCTTC.

CDR3: CASSFMEGQGVSYTF. The CDR3 DNA is TGTGCCAGCAGTTTCATGGAAGGACAGGGCGTTAGCTACACCTTC. The chain employs TRBV27 and TRBJ1-2, with TRBD1 matching 8 bases. The CDR3 sequence is 15 residues long. Germline CDR1 reads MNHEY; CDR2 reads SMNVEV (reference sequence). With 3 bases clipped from V and 9 bases from J, the junction kept 12 bases outside the gene matches.

The chain employs TRBV2 and TRBJ1-1; the D gene is possibly TRBD1 (5 bases). CDR1 SNHLY and CDR2 FYNNEI come from the germline V gene. The CDR3 loop spans 14 amino acids. With 3 bases removed from V and 6 bases from J, the gap between germline ends came to 14 bases. CDR3 residues: CASSDPGRVPEAFF. CDR3 nucleotide sequence: TGTGCCAGCAGTGACCCAGGGAGGGTTCCTGAAGCTTTCTTT. The full variable domain, rest sourced from reference TRBV2 and TRBJ1-1, is EPEVTQTPSHQVTQMGQEVILRCVPISNHLYFYWYRQILGQKVEFLVSFYNNEISEKSEIFDDQFSVERPDGSNFTLKIRSTKLEDSAMYFCASSDPGRVPEAFFGQGTRLTVV.

The rearrangement joins TRBV29-1 to TRBJ2-7; 10 bases match TRBD1. Losses at the gene ends were 6 bases for V and 5 bases for J; bases not matched to a gene: 10. The CDR3 totals 14 residues. Germline V gene lookup returns CDR1 SQVTM and CDR2 ANQGSEA. Here the CDR3 reads CSVVPGTGVHEQYF. DNA of the CDR3: TGCAGCGTCGTCCCCGGGACAGGGGTGCACGAGCAGTACTTC.

The chain couples TRBV10-1 to TRBJ2-2, with D tentatively TRBD1 (5 bases). The CDR3 runs 16 residues. Trimming removed 0 bases from V and 6 bases from J, with 14 bases in between. CDR1 WNHNN and CDR2 SYGVQD come from the germline V gene (reference sequence). CDR3 residues: CASSESKVPGPGELFF. The CDR3 DNA follows: TGCGCCAGCAGTGAGTCGAAAGTTCCAGGGCCCGGGGAGCTGTTTTTT.

The chain uses TRBV5-1 and TRBJ1-2; D may be TRBD1 (6 bases). This CDR3 region has 15 residues. Trimming removed 4 bases from V and 2 bases from J, with 15 bases in between. Germline V gene lookup returns CDR1 SGHRS and CDR2 YFSETQ. CDR3 sequence reads: CASSPATRGNYGYTF. The CDR3 region has the DNA TGCGCCAGCAGCCCGGCCACCAGGGGCAACTATGGCTACACCTTC.

The V call is TRBV7-3, the J call TRBJ2-5; D might be TRBD1 or TRBD2, each matching 6 bases. This CDR3 comprises 15 residues. V shed 1 base and J shed 3 bases, with 12 bases lying between them. Germline CDR1 reads SGHTA; CDR2 reads FQGTGA. CDR3 protein: CASSLIGGRKETQYF. The CDR3 DNA sequence: TGTGCCAGCAGCTTAATAGGGGGGCGAAAAGAGACCCAGTACTTC.

This chain connects TRBV6-1 to TRBJ1-1; D possibly corresponds to TRBD1 (5 bases). The CDR3 runs to 14 residues. V dropped 0 bases and J dropped 6 bases, with 11 bases sitting between them. The germline V gene has CDR1 MNHNS and CDR2 SASEGT. CDR3 in DNA: TGTGCCAGCAGTGAAGCGGGCAGGGCCGCTGAAGCTTTCTTT. Encoded protein: CASSEAGRAAEAFF.

The rearrangement uses TRBV19 and TRBJ1-5; D is uncertain. The CDR3 spans 15 residues. The germline V and J ends were trimmed by 3 bases and 7 bases, with 16 bases remaining between them. CDR1 is LNHDA, CDR2 SQIVND, per germline (reference sequence). The CDR3 DNA is TGTGCCAGTAGTATTGGTGTCGGGTTACGGCAGCCCCAGCATTTT. This encodes CASSIGVGLRQPQHF. Variable domain in full (rest from reference TRBV19 and TRBJ1-5): DGGITQSPKYLFRKEGQNVTLSCEQNLNHDAMYWYRQDPGQGLRLIYYSQIVNDFQKGDIAEGYSVSREKKESFPLTVTSAQKNPTAFYLCASSIGVGLRQPQHFGDGTRLSIL.

This chain links TRBV6-5 with TRBJ2-5; 14 bases map to TRBD2. Germline V gene lookup returns CDR1 MNHEY and CDR2 SVGAGI. Germline trimming cut 4 bases from V and 1 base from J; bases unmatched to any gene: 2. The CDR3 runs 16 residues. CDR3 region: CASSLGLAGVQETQYF. CDR3 bases: TGTGCCAGCAGTTTGGGACTAGCGGGGGTCCAAGAGACCCAGTACTTC.

The gene calls are TRBV6-5 and TRBJ1-6, with D maybe TRBD1 (5 bases). Germline lookup yields CDR1 MNHEY and CDR2 SVGAGI. The CDR3 runs 15 residues. Trimming shortened V by 2 bases and J by 7 bases, and 12 bases separated the two germline ends. CDR3 protein: CASSYDRGSNSPLHF. The CDR3 DNA reads TGTGCCAGCAGTTACGATCGGGGGTCGAATTCACCCCTCCACTTT.

The rearrangement links TRBV19 to TRBJ1-5, with D perhaps matching TRBD1 (5 bases). Germline-derived CDR1 and CDR2 are LNHDA and SQIVND (reference sequence). The V gene lost 1 base and the J gene lost 3 bases, with 10 bases spanning the gap. This CDR3 comprises 15 residues. The CDR3 bases are TGTGCCAGTAGTATAGGCCAGGGACCCAATCAGCCCCAGCATTTT. Translating gives CASSIGQGPNQPQHF.

The V call is TRBV5-1, the J call TRBJ1-5; D unclear. Germline CDR1 reads SGHRS; CDR2 reads YFSETQ. This CDR3 contains 13 residues. Trimming removed 9 bases from V and 0 bases from J, with 10 bases in between. CDR3 nucleotide sequence: TGCGCCACTATACAGCTTAGCAATCAGCCCCAGCATTTT. Translating gives CATIQLSNQPQHF.

This rearrangement joins TRBV4-1 to TRBJ1-2; D is undetermined. The CDR3 consists of 16 residues. Trimming removed 0 bases at V and 13 bases at J, with 24 bases between. Germline CDR1 and CDR2: MGHRA and YSYEKL. CDR3 region: CASSQESWRGSGLVTF. The CDR3 nucleotides read TGCGCCAGCAGCCAAGAATCCTGGCGGGGATCAGGTTTAGTCACCTTC.

The chain carries TRBV9 and TRBJ2-3; 7 bases line up with TRBD1. Germline lookup yields CDR1 SGDLS and CDR2 YYNGEE. This CDR3 has 12 amino acids. V lost 3 bases and J lost 9; bases outside the gene matches: 4. CDR3 sequence: CASSGLTGTQYF. Here the CDR3 DNA reads TGTGCCAGCAGCGGCTTGACAGGGACGCAGTATTTT.